This entry concerns a single T cell receptor beta chain. Its target is unknown. From the 5' RACE reads, TCRdb called clonotypes with MiXCR, one entry per CDR3 protein. The sample has tens of thousands of distinct CDR3 sequences, more than 25% seen once; the top ten hold roughly 59%. This sample is part of a study of CD8 T cells in ankylosing spondylitis. Trimming shortened V by 4 bases and J by 6 bases, and 11 bases separated the two germline ends. The CDR3 is 13 amino acids. CDR1 is SGHRS and CDR2 is YFSETQ in the germline V gene. Study findings and constraints: Past research had described some motif variants in reactive arthritis synovial fluid and blood. Made up of fewer than ten highly homologous variants, a TCR beta motif appeared characteristic of ankylosing spondylitis blood. Clones that were linked to disease were CD8+ and were relatively rare in peripheral blood.

The sample taken for sequencing was blood, either unsorted or a sorted T cell fraction (not recorded which). J is TRBJ1-5 and V is TRBV5-1, with D maybe TRBD1 (5 bases). The receptor was derived from a male donor with ankylosing spondylitis or in good health (not recorded which). CDR3 in amino acids: CASSASGPQPQHF. CDR3 coding DNA: TGCGCCAGCAGCGCATCAGGGCCTCAGCCCCAGCATTTT.